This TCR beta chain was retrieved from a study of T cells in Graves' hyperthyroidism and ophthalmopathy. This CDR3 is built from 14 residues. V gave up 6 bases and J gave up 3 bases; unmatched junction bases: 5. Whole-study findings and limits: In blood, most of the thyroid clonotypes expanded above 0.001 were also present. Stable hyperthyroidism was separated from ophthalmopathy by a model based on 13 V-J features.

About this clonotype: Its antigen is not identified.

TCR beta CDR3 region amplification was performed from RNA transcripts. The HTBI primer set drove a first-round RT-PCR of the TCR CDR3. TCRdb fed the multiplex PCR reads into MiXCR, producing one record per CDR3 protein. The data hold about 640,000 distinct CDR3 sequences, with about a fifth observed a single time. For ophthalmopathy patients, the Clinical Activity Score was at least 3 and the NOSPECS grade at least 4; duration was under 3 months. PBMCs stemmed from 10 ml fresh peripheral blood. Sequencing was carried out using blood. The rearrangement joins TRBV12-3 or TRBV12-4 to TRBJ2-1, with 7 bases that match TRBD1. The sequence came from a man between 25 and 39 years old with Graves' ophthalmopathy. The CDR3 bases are TGTGCCAGCAGCTCGGACAGGCTCTACAATGAGCAGTTCTTC. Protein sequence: CASSSDRLYNEQFF.